Described below is a single TCR beta chain sequence and its context. This entry comes from a study of T-cell reconstitution after alpha-beta-depleted transplantation in children. TCRbeta library construction was performed incorporating unique molecular identifiers. MiXCR was run by TCRdb on the PCR reads, yielding one entry per CDR3 protein. The table includes 700,000 or so distinct CDR3 sequences, 10% to 15% detected once. Material: PBMCs, obtained before TCRalphabeta/CD19-depleted stem cell transplant. This TCR was recovered from a girl between 2 and 10 years old with congenital amegakaryocytic thrombocytopenia, due to receive a stem cell transplant.

Here the CDR3 reads CASSPPGRINEQFF. CDR3 bases: TGTGCCAGCTCACCACCGGGACGAATAAATGAGCAGTTCTTC. V and J are TRBV18 and TRBJ2-1; D could derive from TRBD1 or TRBD2 (5 bases each). The CDR3 covers 14 residues. The germline gives CDR1 KGHSH, CDR2 LQKENI. V gave up 0 bases and J gave up 7 bases, with 10 bases separating them.